This T cell receptor beta chain was profiled in a study of shared clonotypes between healthy human individuals. The study's findings and limits: Blood alone was sampled, and tissue repertoires likely differ.

TCRdb's table, derived via immunoSEQ multiplex PCR, lists solely in-frame clones and lacks some. This sample yields 1,500,000 or so clones, of which roughly 96% are seen a single time; approximately 1.1% belongs to the top ten. This clone was picked up one time. Antigen unknown. Trimming left V 1 base short and J 5 bases short, with 12 bases between. This CDR3 spans 14 amino acids. The V gene's germline CDR1 is SGHNT and CDR2 YENEEA. The genes are TRBV11-3 and TRBJ2-7; no definite D call. The TCR originated in a man aged 25 to 40 in good health. Sequenced material: naive CD4+ T cells sorted from blood. Subset described: CD45RA+ positively selected. The CDR3 protein is CASSLGRNSHEQYF. The DNA of the CDR3 is TGTGCCAGCAGCTTAGGTAGGAACAGCCACGAGCAGTACTTC. The variable domain in full, completed from reference TRBV11-3 and TRBJ2-7, reads EAGVVQSPRYKIIEKKQPVAFWCNPISGHNTLYWYLQNLGQGPELLIRYENEEAVDDSQLPKDRFSAERLKGVDSTLKIQPAELGDSAVYLCASSLGRNSHEQYFGPGTRLTVT.